What follows are 13 T cell receptor beta chains derived from one specimen sequenced in a study of T cells in Graves' hyperthyroidism and ophthalmopathy. There were TCR beta CDR3 regions amplified from RNA transcripts. TCR CDR3 regions were first amplified by RT-PCR with HTBI primers. One entry per CDR3 protein, called by TCRdb with MiXCR from the multiplex PCR reads. There are roughly 500,000 distinct CDR3 sequences in the sample; around 50% occur only once, and about two fifths lies in the top ten. Sequencing was done on a sample of peripheral blood or thyroid tissue (not recorded which). The receptors were gathered from an adult woman with Graves' disease, either hyperthyroidism or ophthalmopathy (not recorded which).

V gene TRBV7-9 combines with J gene TRBJ1-6, with D perhaps TRBD1 (5 bases). The CDR3 extends over 13 amino acids. From germline, CDR1 is SEHNR and CDR2 FQNEAQ (reference sequence). V shed 3 bases and J shed 9 bases, with 9 bases lying between them. The CDR3 reads CASSFREASPLHF. For the CDR3, the DNA is TGTGCCAGCAGCTTCAGGGAGGCTTCACCCCTCCACTTT.

The chain employs TRBV7-2 and TRBJ2-5, with 9 positions matching TRBD2. Near its end, the DNA agrees better with TRBJ2-1, so the J call may be wrong. Looked up from germline, CDR1 is SGHTA and CDR2 is FQGNSA. The CDR3 sequence is 15 residues long. The CDR3 DNA is TGTGCCAGCAGCTTAAGTTTAGCGGGAGATGGTGAGCAGTTCTTC. This encodes CASSLSLAGDGEQFF.

This clonotype came up many times. This sequence joins TRBV7-9 and TRBJ1-6; the D gene is possibly TRBD1 (5 bases). Per the germline V gene, CDR1 is SEHNR and CDR2 is FQNEAQ (reference sequence). This CDR3 spans 13 amino acids. Deletions cut 0 bases from V and 8 bases from J, with 5 bases between. The CDR3 DNA is TGTGCCAGCAGCTTAGCAGGGGATTCACCCCTCCACTTT. Translation: CASSLAGDSPLHF.

As DNA, the CDR3 is TGCGCCAGCAGCCAAATGGGCACTGAAGCTTTCTTT. Translated, it gives CASSQMGTEAFF. This chain connects TRBV4-1 to TRBJ1-1, with D unclear. V lost 2 bases to trimming and J lost 4 bases, with 5 bases between them. CDR1 is MGHRA, CDR2 YSYEKL, per germline. The CDR3 runs 12 residues.

This chain joins TRBV10-3 and TRBJ2-7; D gene unclear. Germline V gene sequence: CDR1 ENHRY, CDR2 SYGVKD. This CDR3 contains 14 residues. The V and J ends lost 1 base and 1 base respectively, with 8 bases between them. In DNA, the CDR3 is TGTGCCATCAGTGAGTTCGCTGGGTCCTACGAGCAGTACTTC. This gives the protein CAISEFAGSYEQYF.

This clonotype was seen at least ten times. The chain carries TRBV6-5 and TRBJ2-5; TRBD2 is a possible D gene (6 bases). Trimming left V 6 bases short and J 5 bases short, with 16 bases between. Germline V gene data show CDR1 as MNHEY and CDR2 as SVGAGI. This CDR3 comprises 14 residues. Written as DNA, the CDR3 is TGTGCCAGCAGCCCTCGGGGGAATCGGGAGACCCAGTACTTC. Encoded protein: CASSPRGNRETQYF.

Ten or more counts support this clonotype. This rearrangement joins TRBV7-6 to TRBJ1-4; TRBD1 aligns across 7 bases. The CDR3 consists of 15 residues. V lost 2 bases, J lost 2 bases, and 2 bases stayed unmatched. The germline CDR1 and CDR2 sequences are SGHVS and FNYEAQ. This CDR3 reads CASSLTTGTNEKLFF. In DNA, the CDR3 is TGTGCCAGCAGCTTAACGACAGGGACTAATGAAAAACTGTTTTTT.

This clonotype showed up just a few times. The rearrangement joins TRBV28 to TRBJ1-4, with 8 bases that match TRBD1. The CDR3 consists of 13 residues. Germline values: CDR1 MDHEN, CDR2 SYDVKM. V shed 6 bases and J 5 bases; nucleotides not matched to a gene: 2. The CDR3 here is CASRRTGNEKLFF. CDR3 DNA sequence: TGTGCCAGCAGACGGACAGGGAATGAAAAACTGTTTTTT.

The chain carries TRBV29-1 and TRBJ1-2; D unclear. Per the germline V gene, CDR1 is SQVTM and CDR2 is ANQGSEA. The CDR3 loop spans 14 amino acids. V lost 1 base and J 1 base, leaving 10 bases between the germline ends. The CDR3: CSVEGEDLNYGYTF. The CDR3 nucleotides read TGCAGCGTTGAAGGGGAGGACCTTAACTATGGCTACACCTTC. The full variable domain, its missing parts supplied by reference TRBV29-1 and TRBJ1-2, is SAVISQKPSRDICQRGTSLTIQCQVDSQVTMMFWYRQQPGQSLTLIATANQGSEATYESGFVIDKFPISRPNLTFSTLTVSNMSPEDSSIYLCSVEGEDLNYGYTFGSGTRLTVV.

J is TRBJ1-6 and V is TRBV7-8; 7 nucleotides align to TRBD1. Germline V gene sequence: CDR1 SGHVS, CDR2 FQNEAQ. The CDR3 totals 14 residues. Germline trimming cut 4 bases from V and 7 bases from J; bases unmatched to any gene: 4. Here the CDR3 reads CASSYRGRNSPLHF. CDR3 bases: TGTGCCAGCAGCTACAGGGGAAGGAATTCACCCCTCCACTTT.

V usage is TRBV20-1 and J usage is TRBJ1-1; D gene ambiguous. V lost 4 bases and J lost 5, with 17 bases in between. The CDR3 contains 14 residues. In germline, CDR1 is DFQATT, CDR2 SNEGSKA (reference sequence). The CDR3 coding sequence is TGCAGTGCTACCCAACCACATCGGAGGACTGAAGCTTTCTTT. It encodes CSATQPHRRTEAFF.

The chain is built from TRBV6-1 and TRBJ1-3, with TRBD1 matching over 8 bases. Germline loops: CDR1 MNHNS, CDR2 SASEGT. The CDR3 totals 14 residues. The V gene end was trimmed by 6 bases and the J gene end by 6 bases; junction bases not matched to a gene: 7. CDR3 nucleotide sequence: TGTGCCAGCAGCGGACAGGGTGTGGCAAACACCATATATTTT. Translating gives CASSGQGVANTIYF.

The rearrangement uses TRBV15 and TRBJ1-2; D uncertain. CDR3 length: 13 residues. V was cut by 3 bases and J by 2 bases, with 7 bases left in between. In germline, CDR1 is LNHNV, CDR2 YYDKDF (reference sequence). The CDR3 reads CATSSLDNYGYTF. Here the CDR3 DNA reads TGTGCCACCAGCAGCTTAGACAACTATGGCTACACCTTC.